What follows describes a single TCR beta chain. Sequencing of TCR beta was performed on blood CD8+ and CD4+ T cells. RNA, at roughly 0.5 to 1 ug, was reverse transcribed with random hexamers. Amplification of TCR beta CDR3 across 54 Vbeta and 13 Jbeta was performed with immunoSEQ multiplex PCR. TCRdb passed the immunoSEQ multiplex PCR reads through MiXCR, listing each CDR3 protein once. The sample records 300,000 to 350,000 distinct CDR3 sequences, about 90% being singletons. The sample comes from a study of CD8 T cells in Susac syndrome. In germline, CDR1 is GTSNPN, CDR2 SVGIG (reference sequence). Germline trimming cut 2 bases from V and 0 bases from J; bases unmatched to any gene: 3. The CDR3 is 15 residues long.

This TCR was recovered from a human donor with multiple sclerosis. The V and J genes are TRBV30 and TRBJ2-2, with 7 bases identical to TRBD1. The sequencing sample was made of CD4+ T cells from PBMCs. DNA of the CDR3: TGTGCCTGGAGTACCGGGACAGCGAACACCGGGGAGCTGTTTTTT. Translation gives CAWSTGTANTGELFF. Full variable domain (remainder filled in from reference TRBV30 and TRBJ2-2): SQTIHQWPATLVQPVGSPLSLECTVEGTSNPNLYWYRQAAGRGLQLLFYSVGIGQISSEVPQNLSASRPQDRQFILSSKKLLLSDSGFYLCAWSTGTANTGELFFGEGSRLTVL.